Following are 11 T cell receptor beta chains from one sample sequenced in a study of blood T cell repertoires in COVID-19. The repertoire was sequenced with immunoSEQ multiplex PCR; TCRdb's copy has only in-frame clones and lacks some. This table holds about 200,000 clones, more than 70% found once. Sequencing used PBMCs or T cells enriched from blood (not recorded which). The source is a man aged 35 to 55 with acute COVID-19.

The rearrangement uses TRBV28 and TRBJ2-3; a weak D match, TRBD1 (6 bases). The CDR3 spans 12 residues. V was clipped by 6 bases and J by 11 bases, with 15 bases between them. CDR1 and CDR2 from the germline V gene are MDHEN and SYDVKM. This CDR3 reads CASRPGDKGQYF. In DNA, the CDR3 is TGTGCCAGCAGACCTGGGGACAAAGGGCAGTATTTT.

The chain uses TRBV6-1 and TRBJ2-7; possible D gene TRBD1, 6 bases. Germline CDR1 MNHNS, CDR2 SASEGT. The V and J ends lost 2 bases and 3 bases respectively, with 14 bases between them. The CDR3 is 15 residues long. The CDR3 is CASSELGGANYEQYF. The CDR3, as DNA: TGTGCCAGCAGTGAACTTGGGGGCGCGAACTACGAGCAGTACTTC.

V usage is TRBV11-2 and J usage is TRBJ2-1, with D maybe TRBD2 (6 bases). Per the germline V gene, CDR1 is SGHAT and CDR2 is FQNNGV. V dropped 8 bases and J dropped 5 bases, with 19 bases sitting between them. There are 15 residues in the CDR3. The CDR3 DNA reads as TGTGCCAGCCGCCCGGTCACGGGAGTCCACAATGAGCAGTTCTTC. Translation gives CASRPVTGVHNEQFF.

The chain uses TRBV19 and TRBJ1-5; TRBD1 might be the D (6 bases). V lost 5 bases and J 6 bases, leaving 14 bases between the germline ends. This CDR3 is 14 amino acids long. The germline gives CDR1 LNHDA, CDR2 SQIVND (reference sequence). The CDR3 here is CASSGSGGPQPQHF. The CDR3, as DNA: TGTGCCAGTAGTGGATCGGGGGGGCCTCAGCCCCAGCATTTT. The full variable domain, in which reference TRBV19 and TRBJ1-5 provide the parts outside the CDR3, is DGGITQSPKYLFRKEGQNVTLSCEQNLNHDAMYWYRQDPGQGLRLIYYSQIVNDFQKGDIAEGYSVSREKKESFPLTVTSAQKNPTAFYLCASSGSGGPQPQHFGDGTRLSIL.

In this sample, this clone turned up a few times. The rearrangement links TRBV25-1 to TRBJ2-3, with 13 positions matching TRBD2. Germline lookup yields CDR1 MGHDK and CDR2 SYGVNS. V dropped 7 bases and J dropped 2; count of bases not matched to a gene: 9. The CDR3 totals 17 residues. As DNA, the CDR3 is TGTGCCAGCACTGTAACCGGACTAGCGGGAGTCACAGATACGCAGTATTTT. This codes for CASTVTGLAGVTDTQYF.

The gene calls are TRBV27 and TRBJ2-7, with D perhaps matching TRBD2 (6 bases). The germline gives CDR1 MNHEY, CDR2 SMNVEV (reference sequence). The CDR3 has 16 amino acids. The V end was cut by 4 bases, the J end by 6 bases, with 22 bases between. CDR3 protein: CASSSLTGTLSLEQYF. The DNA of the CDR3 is TGTGCCAGCAGTTCTCTAACCGGGACTCTCAGTCTCGAGCAGTACTTC.

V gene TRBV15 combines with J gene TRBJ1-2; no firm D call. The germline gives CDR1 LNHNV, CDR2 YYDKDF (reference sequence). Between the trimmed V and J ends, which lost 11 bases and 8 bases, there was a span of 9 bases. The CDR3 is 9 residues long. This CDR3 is CAPSKGYTF. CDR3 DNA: TGTGCCCCCTCTAAGGGCTACACCTTC.

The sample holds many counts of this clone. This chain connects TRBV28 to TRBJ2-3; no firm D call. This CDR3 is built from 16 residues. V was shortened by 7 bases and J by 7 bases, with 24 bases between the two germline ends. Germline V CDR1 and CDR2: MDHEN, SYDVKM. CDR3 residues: CASINPRVAAVNTQYF. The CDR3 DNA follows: TGTGCCAGCATCAACCCGAGAGTAGCAGCCGTGAATACGCAGTATTTT.

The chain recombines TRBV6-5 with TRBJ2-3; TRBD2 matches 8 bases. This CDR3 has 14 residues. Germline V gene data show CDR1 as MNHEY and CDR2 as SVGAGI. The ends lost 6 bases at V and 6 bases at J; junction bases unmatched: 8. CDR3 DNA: TGTGCCAGCAGCCGTAGCGGGACTGGGGATACGCAGTATTTT. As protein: CASSRSGTGDTQYF.

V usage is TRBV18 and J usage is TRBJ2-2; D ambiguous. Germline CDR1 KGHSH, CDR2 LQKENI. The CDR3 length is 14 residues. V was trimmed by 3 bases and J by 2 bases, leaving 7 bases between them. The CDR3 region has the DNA TGTGCCAGCTCACCTCAGATAAACACCGGGGAGCTGTTTTTT. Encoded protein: CASSPQINTGELFF.

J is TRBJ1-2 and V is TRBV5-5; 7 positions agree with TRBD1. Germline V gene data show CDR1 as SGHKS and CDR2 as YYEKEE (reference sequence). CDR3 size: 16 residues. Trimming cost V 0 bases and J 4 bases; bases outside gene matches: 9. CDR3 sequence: CASSLAGAGGLYGYTF. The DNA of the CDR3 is TGTGCCAGCAGCTTGGCCGGGGCAGGGGGTCTCTATGGCTACACCTTC.